The 14 T cell receptor beta chains given below trace back to one sample, sequenced in a study of metastatic and nonmetastatic thyroid tumors. TCRdb re-clonotyped the PCR reads through MiXCR. Counted here are 3,500 to 5,000 clones, around 35% occurring once; the ten biggest clones make up approximately 28%. Each patient went into thyroid surgery without having received any treatment. The material sequenced was adjacent normal tissue. The receptors come from a female donor with papillary thyroid cancer or a benign thyroid nodule (not recorded which). Some clones in this sample may be carry-over from other donors' samples.

In the case of this clone: Compared with germline, one end of the junction differs, possibly owing to a read error. V is TRBV5-4 and J is TRBJ2-7; D gene uncertain. This CDR3 has 12 amino acids. Germline V gene lookup returns CDR1 SGHNT and CDR2 YYREEE (reference sequence). CDR3 amino acids: CAISLGSYEQYF. The CDR3 DNA reads as TGTGCCATCAGCCTGGGGTCCTACGAGCAGTACTTC.

This clone is judged medium-sized (0.01 to 0.1%). One end of the junction does not line up with germline, which may come from a read error. Within the sample, other DNA sequences also encode this same CDR3. The J gene is TRBJ2-5, the V gene TRBV7-7, with D possibly being TRBD2 (6 bases). Germline lookup yields CDR1 SSHAT and CDR2 FNYEAQ (reference sequence). The CDR3 sequence is 13 residues long. CDR3 region: CASSLGGAKTQYF. The CDR3 nucleotides read TGTGCTAGCAGCTTAGGAGGGGCCAAGACCCAGTACTTC.

Note on this clone: Given the absence of the conserved phenylalanine or tryptophan at the CDR3 end, a read error is likely. No DNA is shown, since the ends of the CDR3 on it are uncertain; the CDR3 is the one TCRdb lists. The chain is built from TRBV6-5 and TRBJ2-6. Germline values: CDR1 MNHEY, CDR2 SVGAGI. The CDR3 region is 16 residues in length, termini included. The CDR3 is CASRTGRTSGANVLSY.

The chain couples TRBV7-2 to TRBJ1-2; maybe TRBD1 (6 bases). The CDR3 runs 13 residues. V lost 4 bases and J 8 bases, leaving 14 bases between the germline ends. CDR1 and CDR2 from the germline V gene are SGHTA and FQGNSA. The CDR3 loop is CASSWDNTRGYTF. In DNA form, the CDR3 reads TGTGCCAGCAGCTGGGACAATACTAGGGGCTACACCTTC. Filled out from reference TRBV7-2 and TRBJ1-2, the complete variable domain reads GAGVSQSPSNKVTEKGKDVELRCDPISGHTALYWYRQSLGQGLEFLIYFQGNSAPDKSGLPSDRFSAERTGGSVSTLTIQRTQQEDSAVYLCASSWDNTRGYTFGSGTRLTVV.

The V gene is TRBV6-9, the J gene TRBJ2-1, with 11 bases identical to TRBD1. The CDR3 spans 18 residues. Germline V gene data show CDR1 as MNHGY and CDR2 as SVAAGI. V lost 5 bases and J lost 1; bases outside the gene matches: 10. The CDR3 bases are TGTGCCAGCAGTCGGACAGGGGGCTCTGATAGTTCCTACAATGAGCAGTTCTTC. As protein: CASSRTGGSDSSYNEQFF.

The rearrangement uses TRBV4-1 and TRBJ1-2, with D possibly being TRBD1 (5 bases). The CDR3 covers 14 residues. The V gene lost 0 bases and the J gene lost 4 bases, with 9 bases spanning the gap. Per germline, CDR1 MGHRA and CDR2 YSYEKL. CDR3 in amino acids: CASSQERGPYGYTF. CDR3 nucleotide sequence: TGCGCCAGCAGCCAAGAAAGGGGCCCCTATGGCTACACCTTC.

The table lists this clone with a few counts. The J gene is TRBJ1-5, the V gene TRBV20-1; the match to TRBD1 covers 9 bases. This CDR3 spans 15 amino acids. V was clipped by 2 bases and J by 3 bases; unmatched bases: 5. Per the germline V gene, CDR1 is DFQATT and CDR2 is SNEGSKA (reference sequence). The CDR3 sequence: CSARWGTGYNQPQHF. The CDR3 DNA reads as TGCAGTGCTAGATGGGGGACAGGGTACAATCAGCCCCAGCATTTT.

This clone was counted a few times. The chain recombines TRBV6-1 with TRBJ2-2; 10 bases fit TRBD1. This CDR3 comprises 15 residues. CDR1 is MNHNS and CDR2 is SASEGT in the germline V gene. Unmatched junction bases numbered 1, after V lost 6 bases and J lost 0 bases. The CDR3 loop is CASRGQGANTGELFF. DNA of the CDR3: TGTGCCAGCAGAGGACAGGGGGCGAACACCGGGGAGCTGTTTTTT.

On this clone: Given the absence of the conserved phenylalanine or tryptophan at the CDR3 end, a read error is likely. The DNA is left out, because the CDR3 cannot be placed on it with certainty; the CDR3 is given as TCRdb lists it. The rearrangement links TRBV12-3 or TRBV12-4 to TRBJ1-1; TRBD1 is taken as the D call from the table, unchecked against the DNA. The CDR3 is made up of 12 amino acids, end residues included. The chain's CDR3 is CASSFGTGTPKG.

This chain links TRBV30 with TRBJ2-7; D unresolved. The length of the CDR3 is 12 residues. Trimming cost V 4 bases and J 4 bases, with 11 bases left between them. CDR1 is GTSNPN, CDR2 SVGIG, per germline (reference sequence). The CDR3 spells CAWIALRYEQYF. As DNA, the CDR3 is TGTGCCTGGATTGCCCTCCGGTACGAGCAGTACTTC.

This clone was counted between two and nine times. The CDR3 protein is CASSEGEANEQFF. The CDR3 coding sequence is TGTGCCAGCAGTGAGGGAGAGGCCAATGAGCAGTTCTTC. The chain joins TRBV6-4 to TRBJ2-1, with D possibly being TRBD2 (5 bases). The germline V gene encodes CDR1 MRHNA and CDR2 SNTAGT. V shed 3 bases and J shed 6 bases, with 9 bases lying between them. CDR3 size: 13 residues.

The chain uses TRBV6-2 or TRBV6-3 and TRBJ2-1; D ambiguous. This CDR3 has 12 residues. Germline lookup yields CDR1 MNHEY and CDR2 SVGEGT. V dropped 10 bases and J dropped 7 bases, with 14 bases sitting between them. CDR3 DNA: TGTGCCACCCTCCTTTCAGTGAATGAGCAGTTCTTC. Amino acid sequence: CATLLSVNEQFF.

V gene TRBV12-3 or TRBV12-4 combines with J gene TRBJ1-3; D is possibly TRBD1 (5 bases). This CDR3 comprises 13 residues. The germline V and J ends were trimmed by 8 bases and 4 bases, with 12 bases remaining between them. This CDR3 is CASGSRGGNTIYF. CDR3 DNA: TGTGCCAGCGGCTCGAGGGGCGGAAACACCATATATTTT.

This clone was counted between two and nine times. The chain joins TRBV6-1 to TRBJ2-7; D is ambiguous. V dropped 2 bases and J dropped 2 bases, with 4 bases sitting between them. This CDR3 region has 12 residues. The germline CDR1 and CDR2 sequences are MNHNS and SASEGT. DNA of the CDR3: TGTGCCAGCAGTGAACTTACCTACGAGCAGTACTTC. This translates into CASSELTYEQYF.